Listed below are T cell receptor beta chains from one sample, sequenced in a study of STAT3 mutations in large granular lymphocyte leukemia. Using immunoSEQ multiplex PCR, the repertoire was profiled, and TCRdb retains in-frame clones only, with some absent. The data contain roughly 13,000 clones, roughly 85% of them singletons. The sample consisted of PBMCs. The source of these receptors is a human donor with T large granular lymphocyte leukemia. Some clones in this sample may be carry-over from other donors' samples. CDR3s include the opening cysteine and the closing phenylalanine or tryptophan. Each record gives: J gene, V gene, D gene, clone size, CDR3 DNA, CDR3 protein. D genes are given only for firm matches. Not all rows give a size; the values are once, few, many and, for expanded clones, a class.

j_gene: TRBJ1-5; v_gene: TRBV19; d_gene: NA; abundance: NA; CDR3nt: TGTGCCAGTAGTATGGGGGTGCGCAATCAGCCCCAGCATTTT; CDR3aa: CASSMGVRNQPQHF
j_gene: TRBJ2-1; v_gene: TRBV5-6; d_gene: TRBD2; abundance: NA; CDR3nt: TGTGCCAGCACCCGGGGGGTCTACAATGAGCAGTTCTTC; CDR3aa: CASTRGVYNEQFF
j_gene: TRBJ2-3; v_gene: TRBV29-1; d_gene: NA; abundance: NA; CDR3nt: TGCAGCGTTGGCCCGGGAGACACAGATACGCAGTATTTT; CDR3aa: CSVGPGDTDTQYF
j_gene: TRBJ2-1; v_gene: TRBV28; d_gene: TRBD2; abundance: NA; CDR3nt: TGTGCCAGCAGTTTCCGACGACTAGCAGACATAAGGAGGAAAAATGAGCAGTTCTTC; CDR3aa: CASSFRRLADIRRKNEQFF
j_gene: TRBJ2-1; v_gene: TRBV27; d_gene: NA; abundance: NA; CDR3nt: TGTGCCACCACAGCGGCCAATGAGCAGTTCTTC; CDR3aa: CATTAANEQFF
j_gene: TRBJ1-2; v_gene: TRBV11-2; d_gene: TRBD1; abundance: NA; CDR3nt: TGTGCCAGCAGCTTATCAGGGGGCGGCTACACCTTC; CDR3aa: CASSLSGGGYTF
j_gene: TRBJ1-2; v_gene: TRBV10-2; d_gene: NA; abundance: NA; CDR3nt: TGCGCCAGCAGTGAAGATAAAGACTATGGCTACACCTTC; CDR3aa: CASSEDKDYGYTF
j_gene: TRBJ1-2; v_gene: TRBV28; d_gene: NA; abundance: once; CDR3nt: TGTGCCAGCACCAAGGGACCTCCAAACTATGGCTACACCTTC; CDR3aa: CASTKGPPNYGYTF
j_gene: TRBJ1-2; v_gene: TRBV7-2; d_gene: TRBD1; abundance: few; CDR3nt: TGTGCCAGCAGCCCCTGGGGACAGGCGTATGGCTACACCTTC; CDR3aa: CASSPWGQAYGYTF
j_gene: TRBJ1-5; v_gene: TRBV6-1; d_gene: NA; abundance: NA; CDR3nt: TGTGCCAGCGCGACCAGTAGGGCGAATCAGCCCCAGCATTTT; CDR3aa: CASATSRANQPQHF
j_gene: TRBJ1-6; v_gene: TRBV4-1; d_gene: TRBD1; abundance: few; CDR3nt: TGCGCCAGCAGCCCCTATGGGACAGGGAACCCACCCCTCCACTTT; CDR3aa: CASSPYGTGNPPLHF
j_gene: TRBJ2-1; v_gene: TRBV10-3; d_gene: TRBD2; abundance: NA; CDR3nt: TGTGCCATACTAGCGGGAGGGTCCAATGAGCAGTTCTTC; CDR3aa: CAILAGGSNEQFF
j_gene: TRBJ1-1; v_gene: TRBV5-1; d_gene: NA; abundance: NA; CDR3nt: TGCGCCAGCAGCCCCGAACCGGGACGCTCTGAAGCTTTCTTT; CDR3aa: CASSPEPGRSEAFF
j_gene: TRBJ2-7; v_gene: TRBV15; d_gene: TRBD2; abundance: NA; CDR3nt: TGTGCCACCAGCCTTGGACTAGCGGGATCCTACGAGCAGTACTTC; CDR3aa: CATSLGLAGSYEQYF
j_gene: TRBJ2-2; v_gene: TRBV29-1; d_gene: NA; abundance: NA; CDR3nt: TGCAGCGTTGCCCCGGGGGCGCGCACCGGGGAGCTGTTTTTT; CDR3aa: CSVAPGARTGELFF
j_gene: TRBJ1-5; v_gene: TRBV27; d_gene: TRBD1; abundance: once; CDR3nt: TGTGCCAGCAGTTTATCAGGGGGCTCGAGCAATCAGCCCCAGCATTTT; CDR3aa: CASSLSGGSSNQPQHF
j_gene: TRBJ1-5; v_gene: TRBV7-2; d_gene: NA; abundance: NA; CDR3nt: TGTGCCAGCAGCTTAGACACGGGTCCCGGGTTTCAGCCCCAGCATTTT; CDR3aa: CASSLDTGPGFQPQHF
j_gene: TRBJ1-1; v_gene: TRBV7-9; d_gene: NA; abundance: NA; CDR3nt: TGTGCCAGCAGCTTAGGGATGGGAAGGGACACTGAAGCTTTCTTT; CDR3aa: CASSLGMGRDTEAFF
j_gene: TRBJ2-5; v_gene: TRBV5-6; d_gene: NA; abundance: NA; CDR3nt: TGTGCCAGCAGCTTGCGAGAGACCCAGTACTTC; CDR3aa: CASSLRETQYF
j_gene: TRBJ2-5; v_gene: TRBV7-2; d_gene: NA; abundance: NA; CDR3nt: TGTGCCAGCAGCTTGATACAGGGAATGGTGGGAGAGACCCAGTACTTC; CDR3aa: CASSLIQGMVGETQYF
j_gene: TRBJ1-6; v_gene: TRBV7-9; d_gene: NA; abundance: once; CDR3nt: TGTGCCACACATCGACAGCCTGATTCACCCCTCCACTTT; CDR3aa: CATHRQPDSPLHF
j_gene: TRBJ1-1; v_gene: TRBV28; d_gene: NA; abundance: NA; CDR3nt: TGTGCCACCCGGAGGGGCGGGACGAACACTGAAGCTTTCTTT; CDR3aa: CATRRGGTNTEAFF
j_gene: TRBJ2-5; v_gene: TRBV5-1; d_gene: TRBD1; abundance: NA; CDR3nt: TGCGCCAGCAGCCGAATGGACAGGGGGTACCAAGAGACCCAGTACTTC; CDR3aa: CASSRMDRGYQETQYF
j_gene: TRBJ2-7; v_gene: TRBV7-8; d_gene: TRBD1; abundance: NA; CDR3nt: TGTGCCAGCACCGCCGGGACAGGGGTCTACGAGCAGTACTTC; CDR3aa: CASTAGTGVYEQYF
j_gene: TRBJ2-7; v_gene: TRBV7-8; d_gene: TRBD2; abundance: NA; CDR3nt: TGTGCCAGCAAGGAAGCGGGAGGTTACGAGCAGTACTTC; CDR3aa: CASKEAGGYEQYF
j_gene: TRBJ1-5; v_gene: TRBV19; d_gene: NA; abundance: NA; CDR3nt: TGTGCCAGTAGTATGCGCCGCGCGGGCAGTAGCAATCAGCCCCAGCATTTT; CDR3aa: CASSMRRAGSSNQPQHF
j_gene: TRBJ2-3; v_gene: TRBV6-5; d_gene: NA; abundance: NA; CDR3nt: TGTGCCAGCGGGGAGGATACGCAGTATTTT; CDR3aa: CASGEDTQYF